The 29 T cell receptor beta chains below were found in one sample sequenced in a study of blood T cell repertoires in COVID-19. Sequencing used immunoSEQ multiplex PCR; TCRdb keeps in-frame clones, though not all of them. The sample consists of about 180,000 clones, roughly 87% of them appearing once. Specimen: peripheral blood. The receptor source for this set is a young man who had recovered from COVID-19.

J is TRBJ1-2 and V is TRBV2; weak D call: TRBD1 (6 bases). V was cut by 6 bases and J by 3 bases, with 14 bases left in between. Germline lookup yields CDR1 SNHLY and CDR2 FYNNEI. The CDR3 contains 14 residues. DNA for the CDR3: TGTGCCAGCAGCCTGGACAGCTCTTACTATGGCTACACCTTC. It translates to CASSLDSSYYGYTF.

The chain carries TRBV4-3 and TRBJ2-7; D perhaps matches TRBD1 (6 bases). Germline lookup yields CDR1 LGHNA and CDR2 YSLEER. V lost 4 bases and J lost 5, with 21 bases in between. The CDR3 runs 16 residues. CDR3 in DNA: TGCGCCAGCAGCCCAAACAACAGGGCGTTAAAGAACGAGCAGTACTTC. It specifies CASSPNNRALKNEQYF.

In DNA form, the CDR3 reads TGCGCCAGCAGCCCCTCGCTAGCGGGAGGGGCAGGTGAGCAGTTCTTC. The encoded protein is CASSPSLAGGAGEQFF. V gene TRBV5-1 combines with J gene TRBJ2-1, with 12 bases lining up with TRBD2. The germline V gene encodes CDR1 SGHRS and CDR2 YFSETQ. The CDR3 is 16 residues long. V was clipped by 4 bases and J by 9 bases; unmatched bases: 11.

The rearrangement links TRBV19 to TRBJ2-6, with a possible D match to TRBD2 (6 bases). This CDR3 region has 15 residues. CDR1 is LNHDA, CDR2 SQIVND, per germline (reference sequence). Trimming took off 6 bases at V and 2 bases at J, with 11 bases between the two ends. In DNA form, the CDR3 reads TGTGCCAGTAGCATAACGGGGGCTGGGGCCAACGTCCTGACTTTC. This translates into CASSITGAGANVLTF.

The chain employs TRBV14 and TRBJ2-7; a weak D match, TRBD2 (5 bases). The CDR3 covers 16 residues. Between the trimmed V and J ends, which lost 1 base and 0 bases, there was a span of 13 bases. Germline loops: CDR1 SGHDN, CDR2 FVKESK. This CDR3 is CASSQVSQRSSYEQYF. The CDR3 DNA follows: TGTGCCAGCAGCCAAGTGAGTCAGCGGAGCTCCTACGAGCAGTACTTC.

DNA for the CDR3: TGTGCCAGCAGCTTAAGAGGGACAAACTCCTACAATGAGCAGTTCTTC. Translated, it gives CASSLRGTNSYNEQFF. The chain carries TRBV7-2 and TRBJ2-1; possibly TRBD1 for D (6 bases). The V gene's germline CDR1 is SGHTA and CDR2 FQGNSA. The CDR3 covers 16 residues. Trimming stripped 2 bases from V and 0 bases from J, with 11 bases between.

The V call is TRBV5-1, the J call TRBJ1-4; D is unresolved. The length of the CDR3 is 14 residues. Germline CDR1 and CDR2: SGHRS and YFSETQ. Trimming took off 4 bases at V and 5 bases at J, with 12 bases between the two ends. This CDR3 is CASSPTSGNEKLFF. The DNA of the CDR3 is TGCGCCAGCAGCCCCACCTCCGGGAATGAAAAACTGTTTTTT.

J is TRBJ2-1 and V is TRBV6-2 or TRBV6-3, with D unresolved. The CDR3 covers 12 residues. V dropped 4 bases and J dropped 5 bases, with 6 bases sitting between them. Germline CDR1 is MNHEY and CDR2 is SVGEGT. The CDR3 nucleotides are TGTGCCAGCAGTTGGAGTAACAATGAGCAGTTCTTC. Protein sequence: CASSWSNNEQFF.

The chain is built from TRBV6-6 and TRBJ2-7; TRBD1 matches at 8 bases. Germline CDR1 and CDR2: MNHNY and SVGAGI (reference sequence). V lost 4 bases, J lost 4 bases, and 6 bases stayed unmatched. CDR3 length: 14 amino acids. The CDR3 coding sequence is TGTGCCAGCAGTTCGCAGGGGGCGCAGTACGAGCAGTACTTC. Its protein product is CASSSQGAQYEQYF.

The chain recombines TRBV6-5 with TRBJ2-5, with D perhaps matching TRBD1 (5 bases). The V and J ends lost 2 bases and 5 bases respectively, with 15 bases between them. This CDR3 has 15 residues. Looked up from germline, CDR1 is MNHEY and CDR2 is SVGAGI. The DNA of the CDR3 is TGTGCCAGCAGTTACGGGCAGGGATACGGGGAGACCCAGTACTTC. Its protein is CASSYGQGYGETQYF.

The chain has TRBV11-2 and TRBJ1-1; 8 bases are shared with TRBD1. V was clipped by 4 bases and J by 4 bases; unmatched bases: 5. CDR3 length equals 14 residues. Germline-derived CDR1 and CDR2 are SGHAT and FQNNGV. The CDR3 sequence is CASSSDREITEAFF. CDR3 in DNA: TGTGCCAGCAGCTCGGACAGGGAAATCACTGAAGCTTTCTTT. The entire variable domain, with the rest obtained from reference TRBV11-2 and TRBJ1-1, is as follows: EAGVAQSPRYKIIEKRQSVAFWCNPISGHATLYWYQQILGQGPKLLIQFQNNGVVDDSQLPKDRFSAERLKGVDSTLKIQPAKLEDSAVYLCASSSDREITEAFFGQGTRLTVV.

The chain uses TRBV5-1 and TRBJ2-7, with 9 nucleotides matching TRBD1. Trimming cost V 4 bases and J 3 bases; bases outside gene matches: 11. Germline V gene data show CDR1 as SGHRS and CDR2 as YFSETQ. The CDR3 sequence is 16 residues long. The CDR3 bases are TGCGCCAGCAGCCAAACCGGGACAGGGTTATACTACGAGCAGTACTTC. Encoded protein: CASSQTGTGLYYEQYF.

This clone was recorded a few times. The CDR3 DNA sequence: TGTGCCACCAGCAGGACGGGACAGGCGGGAAACACCATATATTTT. Encoded protein: CATSRTGQAGNTIYF. The chain links TRBV15 to TRBJ1-3, with 8 bases aligning to TRBD1. The ends lost 3 bases at V and 4 bases at J; junction bases unmatched: 5. The CDR3 covers 15 residues. The germline gives CDR1 LNHNV, CDR2 YYDKDF (reference sequence).

J is TRBJ1-5 and V is TRBV28; D remains ambiguous. The CDR3 spans 14 residues. CDR1 and CDR2 (germline): MDHEN, SYDVKM. The V end lost 8 bases, the J end lost 2 bases, and 13 bases lay between the germline ends. In DNA form, the CDR3 reads TGTGCCAGCGGCCTCCTTTTGGGCAATCAGCCCCAGCATTTT. It encodes CASGLLLGNQPQHF.

CDR3 region: CATSRDLLAATDTQYF. The DNA for the CDR3 is TGTGCCACCAGCAGAGATCTGTTGGCGGCCACAGATACGCAGTATTTT. The V call is TRBV15, the J call TRBJ2-3; D remains ambiguous. V was shortened by 0 bases and J by 2 bases, with 12 bases between the two germline ends. The CDR3 is 16 residues long. CDR1 is LNHNV and CDR2 is YYDKDF in the germline V gene (reference sequence).

The gene calls are TRBV11-2 and TRBJ1-3, with D unclear. CDR3 length: 15 residues. Germline V gene lookup returns CDR1 SGHAT and CDR2 FQNNGV. Trimming cost V 1 base and J 4 bases, with 11 bases left between them. CDR3 sequence (DNA): TGTGCCAGCAGCTTAGGCAGCTCGGGGGGAAACACCATATATTTT. This translates into CASSLGSSGGNTIYF.

The chain links TRBV30 to TRBJ1-3; D not certain. This CDR3 spans 11 amino acids. The germline gives CDR1 GTSNPN, CDR2 SVGIG (reference sequence). Trimming removed 3 bases at V and 8 bases at J, with 8 bases between. Here the CDR3 DNA reads TGTGCCTGGAGCGGGGTGGACACCATATATTTT. Protein product: CAWSGVDTIYF.

V gene TRBV19 combines with J gene TRBJ2-7, with TRBD2 matching 9 bases. Germline V gene sequence: CDR1 LNHDA, CDR2 SQIVND (reference sequence). This CDR3 has 14 residues. Trimming cost V 6 bases and J 4 bases; bases outside gene matches: 7. The CDR3 reads CASRNSGRGYEQYF. The CDR3 bases are TGTGCCAGTAGAAATAGCGGGAGAGGATACGAGCAGTACTTC.

The V and J genes are TRBV6-6 and TRBJ2-1, with 9 bases lining up with TRBD2. CDR1 is MNHNY, CDR2 SVGAGI, per germline (reference sequence). With 5 bases clipped from V and 4 bases from J, the junction kept 12 bases outside the gene matches. The CDR3 sequence is 17 residues long. In DNA, the CDR3 is TGTGCCAGCAGTCTCCTGACTCTAGCGGGGCCTTACAATGAGCAGTTCTTC. It yields the protein CASSLLTLAGPYNEQFF.

The chain employs TRBV28 and TRBJ2-2; 8 bases align to TRBD1. CDR3 size: 14 residues. Trimming at V came to 4 bases and at J to 6 bases, leaving 4 bases not matched to a gene. Germline CDR1 reads MDHEN; CDR2 reads SYDVKM. The CDR3 region is CASSSGGLAGELFF. In nucleotides, the CDR3 is TGTGCCAGCAGTTCAGGGGGCTTGGCCGGGGAGCTGTTTTTT. The full variable domain, rest sourced from reference TRBV28 and TRBJ2-2, is DVKVTQSSRYLVKRTGEKVFLECVQDMDHENMFWYRQDPGLGLRLIYFSYDVKMKEKGDIPEGYSVSREKKERFSLILESASTNQTSMYLCASSSGGLAGELFFGEGSRLTVL.

This chain links TRBV7-2 with TRBJ2-7; weak D call: TRBD1 (6 bases). V was cut by 5 bases and J by 2 bases, with 13 bases left in between. The CDR3 contains 14 residues. Germline V gives CDR1 SGHTA, CDR2 FQGNSA. The CDR3 is CASSPIGTTYEQYF. Written as DNA, the CDR3 is TGTGCCAGCAGCCCAATTGGGACAACCTACGAGCAGTACTTC.

The chain employs TRBV28 and TRBJ1-1; D unclear. V lost 9 bases and J 1 base, leaving 12 bases between the germline ends. CDR3 length: 13 amino acids. CDR1 and CDR2 from the germline V gene are MDHEN and SYDVKM. The CDR3 DNA reads TGTGCCAGTGCGGTCCCCGCGAACACTGAAGCTTTCTTT. Amino acid sequence: CASAVPANTEAFF.

The chain combines TRBV30 with TRBJ1-1; no firm D call. Germline-derived CDR1 and CDR2 are GTSNPN and SVGIG (reference sequence). Trimming pared 0 bases from V and 3 bases from J, leaving 11 bases between. This CDR3 has 14 residues. DNA for the CDR3: TGTGCCTGGAGTGTTTGGAGGGTGGACACTGAAGCTTTCTTT. Protein product: CAWSVWRVDTEAFF.

The rearrangement uses TRBV11-3 and TRBJ2-2, with D maybe TRBD2 (6 bases). The ends were cut back, 4 bases at V and 4 bases at J, with 13 bases in the middle. Germline V gene sequence: CDR1 SGHNT, CDR2 YENEEA. The CDR3 is 15 residues long. CDR3: CASSSTSSGTGELFF. In nucleotides, the CDR3 is TGTGCCAGCAGCTCAACTAGCTCGGGCACCGGGGAGCTGTTTTTT.

The rearrangement uses TRBV2 and TRBJ2-3; 7 bases align to TRBD2. V lost 7 bases and J lost 2; bases outside the gene matches: 3. CDR3 size: 13 residues. In germline, CDR1 is SNHLY, CDR2 FYNNEI. The CDR3 DNA sequence: TGTGCCAGCACGGGACTACCCACAGATACGCAGTATTTT. Translating gives CASTGLPTDTQYF.

The chain couples TRBV6-2 or TRBV6-3 to TRBJ2-7; 13 nucleotides line up with TRBD2. The CDR3 extends over 19 amino acids. V gave up 4 bases and J gave up 3 bases; unmatched junction bases: 15. CDR1 and CDR2 from the germline V gene are MNHEY and SVGEGT. CDR3 sequence reads: CASSSRNPGTSGKGYEQYF. DNA of the CDR3: TGTGCCAGCAGTTCGCGCAATCCCGGGACTAGCGGGAAGGGCTACGAGCAGTACTTC.

The rearrangement links TRBV19 to TRBJ2-3, with a weak D call TRBD2 (5 bases). Germline CDR1 is LNHDA and CDR2 is SQIVND (reference sequence). The V and J ends lost 3 bases and 11 bases respectively, with 15 bases between them. The CDR3 is 13 amino acids. CDR3 protein: CASSMEEAPKQYF. The CDR3 region has the DNA TGTGCCAGTAGTATGGAGGAGGCCCCCAAGCAGTATTTT.

The V gene is TRBV6-6, the J gene TRBJ1-2, with 7 nucleotides matching TRBD1. Germline V CDR1 and CDR2: MNHNY, SVGAGI (reference sequence). The V and J ends lost 5 bases and 0 bases, in that order; junction bases with no gene match: 9. The CDR3 contains 16 residues. The CDR3 DNA follows: TGTGCCAGCAGTCGACAGGGAACGCTAGCTAACTATGGCTACACCTTC. Translated: CASSRQGTLANYGYTF.

The V and J genes are TRBV28 and TRBJ2-7; 8 positions match TRBD1. Germline V gene lookup returns CDR1 MDHEN and CDR2 SYDVKM. The V and J ends lost 3 bases and 6 bases, in that order; junction bases with no gene match: 7. This CDR3 has 14 amino acids. CDR3 region: CASSLSDRVSEQYF. The CDR3 bases are TGTGCCAGCAGTTTGTCGGACAGGGTAAGCGAGCAGTACTTC. Full variable domain (rest looked up from reference TRBV28 and TRBJ2-7): DVKVTQSSRYLVKRTGEKVFLECVQDMDHENMFWYRQDPGLGLRLIYFSYDVKMKEKGDIPEGYSVSREKKERFSLILESASTNQTSMYLCASSLSDRVSEQYFGPGTRLTVT.